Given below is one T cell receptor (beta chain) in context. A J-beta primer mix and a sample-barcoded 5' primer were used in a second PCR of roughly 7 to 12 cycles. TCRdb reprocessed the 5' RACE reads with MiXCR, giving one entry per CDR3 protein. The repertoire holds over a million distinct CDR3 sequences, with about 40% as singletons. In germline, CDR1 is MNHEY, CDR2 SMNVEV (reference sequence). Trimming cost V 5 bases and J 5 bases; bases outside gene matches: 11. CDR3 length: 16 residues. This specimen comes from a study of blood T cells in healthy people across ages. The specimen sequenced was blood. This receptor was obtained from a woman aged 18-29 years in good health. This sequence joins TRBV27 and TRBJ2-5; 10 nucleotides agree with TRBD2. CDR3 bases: TGTGCCAGCAGTCCATTGACTAGCGGGTATTTCGAGACCCAGTACTTC. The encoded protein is CASSPLTSGYFETQYF.